The present TCR beta chain was sequenced within a study of blood T cell repertoires in COVID-19. Study at large: Specimens from acute and convalescent COVID-19 originated in the United States, Italy and Spain.

Germline V CDR1 and CDR2: LGHDT, YNNKEL (reference sequence). The V end lost 0 bases, the J end lost 8 bases, and 19 bases lay between the germline ends. This CDR3 has 17 amino acids. In the authors' methods: Estimates of nucleated cell counts were drawn from the amplification of reference gene primers. Repertoires were generated with immunoSEQ multiplex PCR, while TCRdb's copy carries only in-frame clones and drops some. The DNA gave D and trimming, while V, J and clone size come from that table. The sample records over 110,000 clones, 88% being singletons. This clone was seen once. This rearrangement joins TRBV3-1 (or the pseudogene TRBV3-2) to TRBJ1-4, with a weak D call TRBD1 (6 bases). Material for sequencing was peripheral blood. This TCR was sampled from an older man with acute or convalescent COVID-19. CDR3: CASSQDLTGTSWEKLFF. The CDR3, as DNA: TGTGCCAGCAGCCAAGATCTTACAGGGACGTCTTGGGAAAAACTGTTTTTT.